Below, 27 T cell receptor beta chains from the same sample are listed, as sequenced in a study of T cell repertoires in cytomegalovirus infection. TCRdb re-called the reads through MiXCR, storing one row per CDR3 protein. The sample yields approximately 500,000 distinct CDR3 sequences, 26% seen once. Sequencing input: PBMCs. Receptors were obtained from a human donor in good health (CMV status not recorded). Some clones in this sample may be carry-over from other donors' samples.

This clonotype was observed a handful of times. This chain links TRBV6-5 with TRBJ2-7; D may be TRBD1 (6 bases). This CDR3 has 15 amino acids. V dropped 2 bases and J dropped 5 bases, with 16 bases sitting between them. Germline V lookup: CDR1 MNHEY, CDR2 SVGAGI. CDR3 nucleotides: TGTGCCAGCAGTTACACCCGGGACAAGGCCCACGAGCAGTACGTC. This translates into CASSYTRDKAHEQYV.

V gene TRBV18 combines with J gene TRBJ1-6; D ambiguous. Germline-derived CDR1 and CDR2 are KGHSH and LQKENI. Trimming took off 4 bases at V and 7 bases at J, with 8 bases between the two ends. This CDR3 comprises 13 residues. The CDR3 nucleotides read TGTGCCAGCTCACGGCCGGGGAATTCACCCCTCCACTTT. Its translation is CASSRPGNSPLHF. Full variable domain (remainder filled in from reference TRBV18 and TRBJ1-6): NAGVMQNPRHLVRRRGQEARLRCSPMKGHSHVYWYRQLPEEGLKFMVYLQKENIIDESGMPKERFSAEFPKEGPSILRIQQVVRGDSAAYFCASSRPGNSPLHFGNGTRLTVT.

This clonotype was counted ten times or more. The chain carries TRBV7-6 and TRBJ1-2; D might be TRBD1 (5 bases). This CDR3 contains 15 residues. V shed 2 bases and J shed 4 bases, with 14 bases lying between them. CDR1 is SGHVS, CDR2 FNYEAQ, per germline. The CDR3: CASSLTETGLYGYTF. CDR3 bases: TGTGCCAGCAGCTTAACCGAAACAGGCCTCTATGGCTACACCTTC.

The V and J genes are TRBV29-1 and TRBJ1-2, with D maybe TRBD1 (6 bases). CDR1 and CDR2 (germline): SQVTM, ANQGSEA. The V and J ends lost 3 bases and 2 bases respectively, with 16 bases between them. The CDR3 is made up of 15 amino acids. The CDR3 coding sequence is TGCAGCGTTGACCCGGACAGTCCAAAGAACTATGGCTACACCTTC. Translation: CSVDPDSPKNYGYTF. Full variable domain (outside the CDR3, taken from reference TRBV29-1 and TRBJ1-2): SAVISQKPSRDICQRGTSLTIQCQVDSQVTMMFWYRQQPGQSLTLIATANQGSEATYESGFVIDKFPISRPNLTFSTLTVSNMSPEDSSIYLCSVDPDSPKNYGYTFGSGTRLTVV.

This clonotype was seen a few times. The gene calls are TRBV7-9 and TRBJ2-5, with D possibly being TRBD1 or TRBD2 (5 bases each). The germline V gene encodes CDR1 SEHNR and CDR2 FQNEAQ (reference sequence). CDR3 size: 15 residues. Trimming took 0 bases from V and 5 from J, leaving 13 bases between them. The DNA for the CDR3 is TGTGCCAGCAGCTTAGCGGTCGGGGCGGTGGAGACCCAGTACTTC. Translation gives CASSLAVGAVETQYF.

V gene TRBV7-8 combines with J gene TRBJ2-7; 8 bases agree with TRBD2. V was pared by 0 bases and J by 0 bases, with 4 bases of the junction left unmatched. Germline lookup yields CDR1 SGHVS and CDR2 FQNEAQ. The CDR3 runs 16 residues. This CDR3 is CASSLARGASSYEQYV. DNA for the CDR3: TGTGCCAGCAGCTTAGCGCGGGGGGCTAGCTCCTACGAGCAGTACGTC.

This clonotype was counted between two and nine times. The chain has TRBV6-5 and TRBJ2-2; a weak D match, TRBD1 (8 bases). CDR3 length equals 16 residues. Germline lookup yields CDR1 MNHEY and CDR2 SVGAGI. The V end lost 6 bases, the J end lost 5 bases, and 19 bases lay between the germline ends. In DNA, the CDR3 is TGTGCCAGCAGGATTACAGGACAGGGAGGGACCGGGGAGCTGTTTTTT. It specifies CASRITGQGGTGELFF.

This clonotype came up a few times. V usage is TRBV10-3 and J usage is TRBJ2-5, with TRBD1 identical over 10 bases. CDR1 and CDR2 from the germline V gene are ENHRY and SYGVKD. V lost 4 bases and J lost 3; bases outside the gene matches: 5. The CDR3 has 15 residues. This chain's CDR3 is CAISVGQGRKETQYF. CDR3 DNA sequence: TGTGCCATCAGTGTGGGACAGGGGAGGAAAGAGACCCAGTACTTC.

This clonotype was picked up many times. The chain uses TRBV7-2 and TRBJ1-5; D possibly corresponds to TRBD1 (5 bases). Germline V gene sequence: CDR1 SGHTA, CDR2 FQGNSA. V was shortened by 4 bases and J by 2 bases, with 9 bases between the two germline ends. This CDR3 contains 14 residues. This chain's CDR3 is CASSSQEGNQPQHF. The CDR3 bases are TGTGCCAGCAGCTCACAGGAAGGCAATCAGCCCCAGCATTTT.

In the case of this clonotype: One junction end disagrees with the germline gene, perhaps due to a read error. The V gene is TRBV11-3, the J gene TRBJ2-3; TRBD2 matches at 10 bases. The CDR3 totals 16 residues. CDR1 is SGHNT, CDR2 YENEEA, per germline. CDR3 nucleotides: TGTGCCAGCAGCCCCGGACTAGCGGAGATCACAGATACGCAGAATTTT. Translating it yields CASSPGLAEITDTQNF. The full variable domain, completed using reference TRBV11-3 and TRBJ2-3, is EAGVVQSPRYKIIEKKQPVAFWCNPISGHNTLYWYLQNLGQGPELLIRYENEEAVDDSQLPKDRFSAERLKGVDSTLKIQPAELGDSAVYLCASSPGLAEITDTQNFGPGTRLTVL.

Written as DNA, the CDR3 is TGCAGTGCCACGGGACTAGCGGGAGTAATTCGAGAGACCCAGTACTTC. Its protein product is CSATGLAGVIRETQYF. The chain combines TRBV20-1 with TRBJ2-5, with TRBD2 matching 14 bases. The CDR3 extends over 16 amino acids. Trimming removed 6 bases from V and 4 bases from J; junction bases left unmatched: 10. Germline assignment: CDR1 DFQATT and CDR2 SNEGSKA (reference sequence).

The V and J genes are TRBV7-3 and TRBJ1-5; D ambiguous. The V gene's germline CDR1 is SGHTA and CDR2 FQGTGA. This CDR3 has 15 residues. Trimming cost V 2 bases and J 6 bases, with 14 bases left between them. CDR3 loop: CASSLSEELGQPQHF. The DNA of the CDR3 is TGTGCCAGCAGCTTATCTGAGGAGTTGGGTCAGCCCCAGCATTTT.

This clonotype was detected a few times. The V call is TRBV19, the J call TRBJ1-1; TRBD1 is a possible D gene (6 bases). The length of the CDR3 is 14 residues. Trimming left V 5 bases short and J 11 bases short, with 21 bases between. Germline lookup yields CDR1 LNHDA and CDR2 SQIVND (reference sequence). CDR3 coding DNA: TGTGCCAGTAGTCCCCGTCCCCAGGGGATGGGGGCTTTCTTT. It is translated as CASSPRPQGMGAFF.

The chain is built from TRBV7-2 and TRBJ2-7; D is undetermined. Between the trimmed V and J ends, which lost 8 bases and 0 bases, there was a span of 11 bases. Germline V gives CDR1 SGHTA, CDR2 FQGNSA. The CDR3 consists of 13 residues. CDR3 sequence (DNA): TGTGCCAGCCGTAGGGATCGCTCCTACGAGCAGTACTTC. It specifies CASRRDRSYEQYF.

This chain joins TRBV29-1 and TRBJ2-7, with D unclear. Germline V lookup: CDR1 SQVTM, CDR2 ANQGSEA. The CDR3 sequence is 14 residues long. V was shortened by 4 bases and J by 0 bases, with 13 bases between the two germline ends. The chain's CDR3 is CSVGEPGSSYEQYF. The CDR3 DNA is TGCAGCGTTGGAGAGCCAGGAAGCTCCTACGAGCAGTACTTC.

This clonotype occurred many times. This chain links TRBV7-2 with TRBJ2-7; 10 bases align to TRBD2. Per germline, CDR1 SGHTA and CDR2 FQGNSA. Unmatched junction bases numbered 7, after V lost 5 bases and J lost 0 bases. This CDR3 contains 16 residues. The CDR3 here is CASSATRLAGSYEQYF. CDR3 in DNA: TGTGCCAGCAGCGCCACGCGACTAGCGGGCTCCTACGAGCAGTACTTC.

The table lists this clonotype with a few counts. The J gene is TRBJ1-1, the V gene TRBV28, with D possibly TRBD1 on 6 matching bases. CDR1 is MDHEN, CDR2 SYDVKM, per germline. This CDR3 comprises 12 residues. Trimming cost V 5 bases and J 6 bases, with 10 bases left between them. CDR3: CASSIQGAEAFF. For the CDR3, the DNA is TGTGCCAGCAGTATACAGGGAGCTGAAGCTTTCTTT.

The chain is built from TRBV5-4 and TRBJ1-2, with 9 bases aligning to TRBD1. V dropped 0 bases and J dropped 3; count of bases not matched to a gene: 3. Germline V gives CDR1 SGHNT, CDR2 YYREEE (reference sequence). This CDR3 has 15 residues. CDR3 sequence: CASSLARDRDYGYTF. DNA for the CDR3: TGTGCCAGCAGCTTGGCCCGGGACAGGGACTATGGCTACACCTTC.

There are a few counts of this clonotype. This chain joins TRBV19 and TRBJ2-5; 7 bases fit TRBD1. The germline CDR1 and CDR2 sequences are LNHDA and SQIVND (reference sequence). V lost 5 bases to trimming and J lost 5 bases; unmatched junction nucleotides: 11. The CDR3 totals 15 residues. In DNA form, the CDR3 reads TGTGCCAGTAGTCGCGGACAGGTTCCCGGGGAGACCCAGTACTTC. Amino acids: CASSRGQVPGETQYF.

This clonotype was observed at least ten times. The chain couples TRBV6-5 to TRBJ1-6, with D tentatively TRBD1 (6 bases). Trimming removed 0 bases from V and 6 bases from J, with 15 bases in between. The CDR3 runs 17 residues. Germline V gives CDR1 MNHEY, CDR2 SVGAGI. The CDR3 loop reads CASSYSTGARGNSPLHF. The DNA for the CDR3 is TGTGCCAGCAGTTACTCGACGGGGGCGAGGGGTAATTCACCCCTCCACTTT.

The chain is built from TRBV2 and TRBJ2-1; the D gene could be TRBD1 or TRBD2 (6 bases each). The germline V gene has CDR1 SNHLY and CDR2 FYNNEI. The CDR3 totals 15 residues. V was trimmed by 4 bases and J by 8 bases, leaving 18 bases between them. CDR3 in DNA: TGTGCCAGCAGTGGCTCACAGGGATGGGGGGATGAGCAGTTCTTC. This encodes CASSGSQGWGDEQFF.

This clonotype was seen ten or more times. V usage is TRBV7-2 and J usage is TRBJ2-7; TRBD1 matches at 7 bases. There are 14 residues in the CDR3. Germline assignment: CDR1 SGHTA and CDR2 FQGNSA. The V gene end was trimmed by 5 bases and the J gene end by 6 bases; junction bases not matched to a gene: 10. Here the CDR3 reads CASSVRQGGVEQYF. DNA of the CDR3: TGTGCCAGCAGCGTTAGACAGGGTGGTGTCGAGCAGTACTTC.

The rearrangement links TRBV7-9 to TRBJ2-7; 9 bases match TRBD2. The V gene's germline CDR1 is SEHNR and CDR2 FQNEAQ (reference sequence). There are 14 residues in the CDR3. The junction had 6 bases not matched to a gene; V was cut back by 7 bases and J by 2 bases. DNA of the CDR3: TGTGCCAGCACCCTAGCGGGGCAAGCCTACGAGCAGTACTTC. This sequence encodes CASTLAGQAYEQYF. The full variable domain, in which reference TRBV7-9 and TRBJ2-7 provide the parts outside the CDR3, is DTGVSQNPRHKITKRGQNVTFRCDPISEHNRLYWYRQTLGQGPEFLTYFQNEAQLEKSRLLSDRFSAERPKGSFSTLEIQRTEQGDSAMYLCASTLAGQAYEQYFGPGTRLTVT.

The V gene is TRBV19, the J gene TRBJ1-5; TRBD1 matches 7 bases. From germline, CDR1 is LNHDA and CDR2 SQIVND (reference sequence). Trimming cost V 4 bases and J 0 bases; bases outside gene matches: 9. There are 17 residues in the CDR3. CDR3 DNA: TGTGCCAGTAGTACAAGGGGGGGACAGCTTAGCAATCAGCCCCAGCATTTT. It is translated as CASSTRGGQLSNQPQHF.

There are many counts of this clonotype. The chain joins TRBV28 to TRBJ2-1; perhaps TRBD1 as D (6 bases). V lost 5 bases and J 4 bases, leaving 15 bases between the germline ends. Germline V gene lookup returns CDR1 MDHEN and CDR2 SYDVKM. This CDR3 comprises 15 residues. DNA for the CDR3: TGTGCCAGCAGTCCAATTCTTGGACAGTACAATGAGCAGTTCTTC. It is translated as CASSPILGQYNEQFF.

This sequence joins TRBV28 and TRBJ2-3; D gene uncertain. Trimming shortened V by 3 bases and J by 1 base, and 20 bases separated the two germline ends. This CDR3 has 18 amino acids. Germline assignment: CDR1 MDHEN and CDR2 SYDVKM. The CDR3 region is CASSFVLGSPARTDTQYF. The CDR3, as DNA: TGTGCCAGCAGTTTCGTCCTAGGCTCCCCGGCTCGCACAGATACGCAGTATTTT.

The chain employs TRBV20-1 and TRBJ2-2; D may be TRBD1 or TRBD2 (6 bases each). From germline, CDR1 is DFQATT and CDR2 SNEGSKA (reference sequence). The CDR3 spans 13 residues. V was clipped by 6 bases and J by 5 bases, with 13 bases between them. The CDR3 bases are TGCAGTGCCACTAGGGGGGTGACCGGGGAGCTGTTTTTT. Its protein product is CSATRGVTGELFF.